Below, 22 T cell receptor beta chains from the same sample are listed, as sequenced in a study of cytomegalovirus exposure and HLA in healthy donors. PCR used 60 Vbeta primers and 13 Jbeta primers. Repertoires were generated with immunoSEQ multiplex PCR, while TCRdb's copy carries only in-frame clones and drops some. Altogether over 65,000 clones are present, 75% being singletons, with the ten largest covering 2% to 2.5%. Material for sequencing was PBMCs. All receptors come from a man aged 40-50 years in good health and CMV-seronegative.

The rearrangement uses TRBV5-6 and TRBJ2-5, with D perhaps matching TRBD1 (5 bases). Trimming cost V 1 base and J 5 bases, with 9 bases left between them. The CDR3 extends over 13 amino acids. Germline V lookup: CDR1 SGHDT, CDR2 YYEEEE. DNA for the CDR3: TGTGCCAGCAGCTTGACCCCAGGGGAGACCCAGTACTTC. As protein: CASSLTPGETQYF.

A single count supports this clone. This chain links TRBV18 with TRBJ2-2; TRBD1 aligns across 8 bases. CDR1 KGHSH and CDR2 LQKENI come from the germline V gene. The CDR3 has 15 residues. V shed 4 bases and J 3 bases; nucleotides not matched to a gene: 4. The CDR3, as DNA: TGTGCCAGCTCACGGGGGACAGGAGACACCGGGGAGCTGTTTTTT. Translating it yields CASSRGTGDTGELFF.

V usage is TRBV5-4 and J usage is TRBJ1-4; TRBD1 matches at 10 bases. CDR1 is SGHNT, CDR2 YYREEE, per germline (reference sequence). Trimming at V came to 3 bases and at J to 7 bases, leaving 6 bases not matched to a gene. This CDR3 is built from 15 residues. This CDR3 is CASSSTGGWGEKLFF. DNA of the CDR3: TGTGCCAGCAGCTCGACAGGGGGCTGGGGTGAAAAACTGTTTTTT.

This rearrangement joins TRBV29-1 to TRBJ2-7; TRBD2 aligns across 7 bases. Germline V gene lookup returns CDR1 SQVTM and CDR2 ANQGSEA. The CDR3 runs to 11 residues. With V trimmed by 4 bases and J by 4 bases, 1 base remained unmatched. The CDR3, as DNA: TGCAGCGTTGGGGGGGGGTACGAGCAGTACTTC. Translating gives CSVGGGYEQYF.

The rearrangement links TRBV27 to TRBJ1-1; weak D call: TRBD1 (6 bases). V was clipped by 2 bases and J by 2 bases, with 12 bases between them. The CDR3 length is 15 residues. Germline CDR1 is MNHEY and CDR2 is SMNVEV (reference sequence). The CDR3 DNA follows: TGTGCCAGCAGTTTACAGACAGGCTATAACACTGAAGCTTTCTTT. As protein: CASSLQTGYNTEAFF.

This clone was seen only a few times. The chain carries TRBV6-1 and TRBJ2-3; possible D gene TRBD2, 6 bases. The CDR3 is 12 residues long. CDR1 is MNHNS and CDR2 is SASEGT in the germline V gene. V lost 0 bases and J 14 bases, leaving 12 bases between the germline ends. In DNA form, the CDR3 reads TGTGCCAGCAGTGAAGCGGGAGGTAGTCTGTATTTT. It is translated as CASSEAGGSLYF.

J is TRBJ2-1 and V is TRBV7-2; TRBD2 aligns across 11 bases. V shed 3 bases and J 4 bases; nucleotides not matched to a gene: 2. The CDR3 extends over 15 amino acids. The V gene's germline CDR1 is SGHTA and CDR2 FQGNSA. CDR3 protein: CASSFGTSGYNEQFF. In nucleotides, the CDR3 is TGTGCCAGCAGCTTTGGGACTAGCGGATACAATGAGCAGTTCTTC.

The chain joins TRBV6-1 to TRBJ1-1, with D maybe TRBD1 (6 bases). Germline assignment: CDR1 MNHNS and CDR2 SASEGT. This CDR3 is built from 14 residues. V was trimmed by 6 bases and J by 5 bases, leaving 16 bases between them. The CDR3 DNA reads TGTGCCAGCAGCCCCACCCGGCAGGGGACTGAAGCTTTCTTT. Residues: CASSPTRQGTEAFF.

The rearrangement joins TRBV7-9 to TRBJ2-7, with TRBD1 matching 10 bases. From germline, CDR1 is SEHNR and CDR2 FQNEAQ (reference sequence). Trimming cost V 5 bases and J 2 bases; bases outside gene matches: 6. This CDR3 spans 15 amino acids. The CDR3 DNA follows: TGTGCCAGCAGCGTCGACAGGGGGCTGCCCTACGAGCAGTACTTC. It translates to CASSVDRGLPYEQYF.

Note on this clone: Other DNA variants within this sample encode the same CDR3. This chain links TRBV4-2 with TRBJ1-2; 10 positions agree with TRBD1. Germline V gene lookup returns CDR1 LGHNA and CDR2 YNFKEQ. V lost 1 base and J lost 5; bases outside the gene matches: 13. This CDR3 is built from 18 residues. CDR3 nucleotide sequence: TGTGCCAGCAGCCAAGCCCTGGCCGGGACAGGGGTTAGTTATGGCTACACCTTC. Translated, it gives CASSQALAGTGVSYGYTF.

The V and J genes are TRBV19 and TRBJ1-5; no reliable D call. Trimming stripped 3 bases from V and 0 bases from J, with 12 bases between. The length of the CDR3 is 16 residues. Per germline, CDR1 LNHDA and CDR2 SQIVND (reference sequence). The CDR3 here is CASSILQATSNQPQHF. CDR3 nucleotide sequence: TGTGCCAGTAGTATCCTCCAGGCTACTAGCAATCAGCCCCAGCATTTT. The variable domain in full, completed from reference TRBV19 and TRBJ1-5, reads DGGITQSPKYLFRKEGQNVTLSCEQNLNHDAMYWYRQDPGQGLRLIYYSQIVNDFQKGDIAEGYSVSREKKESFPLTVTSAQKNPTAFYLCASSILQATSNQPQHFGDGTRLSIL.

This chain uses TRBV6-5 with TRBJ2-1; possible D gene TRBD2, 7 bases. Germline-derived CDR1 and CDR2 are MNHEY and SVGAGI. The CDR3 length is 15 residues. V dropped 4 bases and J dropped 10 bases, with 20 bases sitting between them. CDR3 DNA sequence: TGTGCCAGCAGTTTGATGAGGGGGGGCCTTGGGGAGCAGTTCTTC. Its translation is CASSLMRGGLGEQFF.

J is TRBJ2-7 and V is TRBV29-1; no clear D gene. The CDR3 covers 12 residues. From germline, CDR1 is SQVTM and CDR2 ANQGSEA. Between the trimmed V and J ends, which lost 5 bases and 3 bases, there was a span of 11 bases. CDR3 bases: TGCAGCGTTTTCACAGAATTCTACGAGCAGTACTTC. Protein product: CSVFTEFYEQYF.

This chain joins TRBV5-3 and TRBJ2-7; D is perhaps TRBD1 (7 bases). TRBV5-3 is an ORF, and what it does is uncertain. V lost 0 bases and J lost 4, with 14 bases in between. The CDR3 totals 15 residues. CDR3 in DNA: TGTGCCAGAAGCTTGGTGACAGGGCGGGATTACGAGCAGTACTTC. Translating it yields CARSLVTGRDYEQYF.

This CDR3 is CASSLRGSYEQYF. DNA of the CDR3: TGTGCCAGCAGCCTCCGAGGGTCCTACGAGCAGTACTTC. The chain couples TRBV28 to TRBJ2-7; D might be TRBD2 (5 bases). The CDR3 has 13 residues. Germline CDR1 MDHEN, CDR2 SYDVKM. V lost 6 bases to trimming and J lost 1 base, with 10 bases between them.

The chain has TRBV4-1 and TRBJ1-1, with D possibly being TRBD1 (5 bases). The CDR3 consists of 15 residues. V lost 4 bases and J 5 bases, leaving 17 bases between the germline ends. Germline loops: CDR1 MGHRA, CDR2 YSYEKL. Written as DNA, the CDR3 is TGCGCCAGCAGCCGATCCATCAGGGTTGAGACTGAAGCTTTCTTT. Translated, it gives CASSRSIRVETEAFF.

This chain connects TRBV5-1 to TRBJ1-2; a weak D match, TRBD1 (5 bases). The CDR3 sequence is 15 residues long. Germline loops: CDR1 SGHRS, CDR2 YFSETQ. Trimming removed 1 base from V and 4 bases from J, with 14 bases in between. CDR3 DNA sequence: TGCGCCAGCAGCTTGAATTCGGCAGGGCCCTATGGCTACACCTTC. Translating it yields CASSLNSAGPYGYTF.

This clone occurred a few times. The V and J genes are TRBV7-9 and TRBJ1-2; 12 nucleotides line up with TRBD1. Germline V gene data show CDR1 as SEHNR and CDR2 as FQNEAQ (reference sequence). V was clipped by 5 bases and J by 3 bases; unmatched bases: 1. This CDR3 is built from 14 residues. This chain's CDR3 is CASSGTGGYYGYTF. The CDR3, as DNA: TGTGCCAGCAGCGGGACAGGGGGCTACTATGGCTACACCTTC.

CDR3 DNA sequence: TGTGCCAGTAGACGCGGGGACAGTAGTTATACCGGGGAGCTGTTTTTT. Translated: CASRRGDSSYTGELFF. The chain carries TRBV19 and TRBJ2-2; tentative D call: TRBD1 (7 bases). V dropped 6 bases and J dropped 5 bases, with 19 bases sitting between them. CDR1 is LNHDA, CDR2 SQIVND, per germline (reference sequence). This CDR3 has 16 residues.

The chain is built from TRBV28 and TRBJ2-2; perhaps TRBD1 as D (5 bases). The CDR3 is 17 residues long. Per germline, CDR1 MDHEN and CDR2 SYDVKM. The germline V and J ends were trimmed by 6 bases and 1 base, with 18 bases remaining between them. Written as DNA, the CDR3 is TGTGCCAGCAGCCTCCTCGAAGGGGTAGGGAACACCGGGGAGCTGTTTTTT. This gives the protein CASSLLEGVGNTGELFF.

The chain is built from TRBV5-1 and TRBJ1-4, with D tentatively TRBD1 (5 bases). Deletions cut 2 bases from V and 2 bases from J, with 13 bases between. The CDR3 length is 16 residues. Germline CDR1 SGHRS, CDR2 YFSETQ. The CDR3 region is CASSLGASGTNEKLFF. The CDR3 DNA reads TGCGCCAGCAGCTTAGGGGCGAGTGGGACTAATGAAAAACTGTTTTTT.

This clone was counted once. CDR3 amino acids: CASSTRGQGSTEAFF. The CDR3, as DNA: TGTGCCAGTAGTACCAGGGGACAGGGGTCCACTGAAGCTTTCTTT. This rearrangement joins TRBV19 to TRBJ1-1, with 10 bases matching TRBD1. The CDR3 has 15 residues. J gave up 4 bases and V 4 bases, and 6 bases lay outside the gene matches. Germline values: CDR1 LNHDA, CDR2 SQIVND (reference sequence).